This T cell receptor (beta chain) was identified in a study of T cell changes during pregnancy in multiple sclerosis (dated by TCRdb to 2018 to 2020). For context, the study as a whole: The study looked at changes in the T cell repertoire across pregnancy in women with multiple sclerosis.

Libraries were built with the immunoSEQ multiplex PCR assay. This immuneACCESS table, as held by TCRdb, lists in-frame sequences with V and J called but not all clones. Of the missing ones, under half trace to an unresolved V gene in checked studies; the others have no known cause. The sample records some 76,000 clones, around 90% of which are singletons. The top ten clones comprise just under 0.3% of the sample. Only one count was recorded for this clone. Its specific antigen is unknown. No quality values exist for individual bases; no much larger clone is one base distant. The origin of this receptor is a female donor with multiple sclerosis, enrolled in a pregnancy study. The source material was CD4+ T cells from peripheral blood mononuclear cells, sampled after pregnancy.

The DNA is as follows: TGTGCCAGCAGCTTTCTTTCTAGGGGGGAGCAGTACTTC. Translated, it reads CASSFLSRGEQYF. The rearranged segments are TRBV28 and TRBJ2-7; TRBD1 could be the D gene, as 6 bases match. Trimming at the junction amounts to 6 bases on V and 7 bases on J, and the germline ends lie 16 bases apart. From the cysteine through the phenylalanine, the CDR3 covers 13 amino acids. This entry keeps only the CDR3 DNA: 39 bases, framed from base 1. The germline V gene specifies MDHEN as CDR1 and SYDVKM as CDR2. Here the CDR3 is joined to the reference TRBV28 and TRBJ2-7 genes, and the full variable domain is: DVKVTQSSRYLVKRTGEKVFLECVQDMDHENMFWYRQDPGLGLRLIYFSYDVKMKEKGDIPEGYSVSREKKERFSLILESASTNQTSMYLCASSFLSRGEQYFGPGTRLTVT.